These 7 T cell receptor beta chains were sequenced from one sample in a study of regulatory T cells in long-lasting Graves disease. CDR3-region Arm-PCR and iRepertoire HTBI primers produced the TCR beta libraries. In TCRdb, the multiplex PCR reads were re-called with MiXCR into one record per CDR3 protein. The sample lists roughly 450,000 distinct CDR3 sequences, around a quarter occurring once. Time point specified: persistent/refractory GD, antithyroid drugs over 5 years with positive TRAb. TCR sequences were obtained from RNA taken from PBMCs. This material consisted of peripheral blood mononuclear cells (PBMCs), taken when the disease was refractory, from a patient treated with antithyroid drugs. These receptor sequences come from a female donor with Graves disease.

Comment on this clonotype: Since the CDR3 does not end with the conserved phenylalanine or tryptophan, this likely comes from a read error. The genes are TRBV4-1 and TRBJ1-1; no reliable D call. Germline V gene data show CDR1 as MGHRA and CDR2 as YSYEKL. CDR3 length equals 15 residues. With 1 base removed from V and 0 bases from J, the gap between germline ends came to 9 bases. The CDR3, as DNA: TGCGCCAGCAGCCAAGCGGCCACCTTGAACACTGAAGCTTTCCTT. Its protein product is CASSQAATLNTEAFL.

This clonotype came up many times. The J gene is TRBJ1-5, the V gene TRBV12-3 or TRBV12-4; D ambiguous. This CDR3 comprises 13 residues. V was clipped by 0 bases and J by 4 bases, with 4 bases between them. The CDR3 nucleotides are TGTGCCAGCAGTTTAGCCGGGAATCAGCCCCAGCATTTT. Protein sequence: CASSLAGNQPQHF.

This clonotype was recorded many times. The CDR3 nucleotides read TGTGCCAGCCGGGGGGTCCCGAACACCGGGGAGCTGTTTTTT. This translates into CASRGVPNTGELFF. The chain employs TRBV2 and TRBJ2-2; 7 nucleotides align to TRBD2. Germline values: CDR1 SNHLY, CDR2 FYNNEI. This CDR3 region has 14 residues. V lost 8 bases, J lost 0 bases, and 3 bases stayed unmatched.

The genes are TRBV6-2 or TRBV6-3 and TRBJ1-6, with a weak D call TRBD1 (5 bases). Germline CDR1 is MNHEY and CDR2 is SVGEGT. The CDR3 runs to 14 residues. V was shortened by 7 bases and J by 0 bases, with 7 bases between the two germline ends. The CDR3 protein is CASNRGSYNSPLHF. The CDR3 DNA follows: TGTGCCAGCAATAGGGGCTCCTATAATTCACCCCTCCACTTT.

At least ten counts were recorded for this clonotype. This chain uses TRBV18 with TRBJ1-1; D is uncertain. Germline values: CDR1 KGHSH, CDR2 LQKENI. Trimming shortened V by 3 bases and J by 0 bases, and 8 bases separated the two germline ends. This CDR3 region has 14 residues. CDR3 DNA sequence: TGTGCCAGCTCACCGAAGGCGGTGAACACTGAAGCTTTCTTT. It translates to CASSPKAVNTEAFF.

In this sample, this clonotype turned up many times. The CDR3 coding sequence is TGTGCCAGCAGCGCAGAGGACAGGCAGGGGACCCAGTACTTC. Its translation: CASSAEDRQGTQYF. This chain links TRBV6-1 with TRBJ2-5, with 7 bases that match TRBD1. The CDR3 covers 14 residues. CDR1 is MNHNS, CDR2 SASEGT, per germline. The J segment lost 7 bases and the V segment lost 6 bases, leaving 11 bases of the junction unmatched.

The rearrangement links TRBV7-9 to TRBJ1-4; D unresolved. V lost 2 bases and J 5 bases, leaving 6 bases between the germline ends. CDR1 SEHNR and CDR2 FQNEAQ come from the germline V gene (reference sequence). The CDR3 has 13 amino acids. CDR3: CASSLRENEKLFF. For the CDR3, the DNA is TGTGCCAGCAGCTTAAGGGAAAATGAAAAACTGTTTTTT.